Only one count was recorded for the clone carrying this T cell receptor (beta chain). The CDR3 is made up of 13 amino acids. Germline-derived CDR1 and CDR2 are SGHVS and FQNEAQ. The V end lost 5 bases, the J end lost 8 bases, and 13 bases lay between the germline ends. Measured with immunoSEQ multiplex PCR; TCRdb has only the in-frame clones, and not every one. The sample holds some 200,000 clones, roughly 86% seen once. The record originates from a study of blood T cell repertoires in COVID-19. The receptor was isolated from a man between 65 and 85 years old with acute or convalescent COVID-19. Sequenced input: peripheral blood. The chain joins TRBV7-8 to TRBJ2-1, with a weak D call TRBD2 (6 bases). CDR3 sequence reads: CASSAAREDEQFF. The CDR3 nucleotides read TGTGCCAGCAGCGCGGCTAGGGAGGATGAGCAGTTCTTC.